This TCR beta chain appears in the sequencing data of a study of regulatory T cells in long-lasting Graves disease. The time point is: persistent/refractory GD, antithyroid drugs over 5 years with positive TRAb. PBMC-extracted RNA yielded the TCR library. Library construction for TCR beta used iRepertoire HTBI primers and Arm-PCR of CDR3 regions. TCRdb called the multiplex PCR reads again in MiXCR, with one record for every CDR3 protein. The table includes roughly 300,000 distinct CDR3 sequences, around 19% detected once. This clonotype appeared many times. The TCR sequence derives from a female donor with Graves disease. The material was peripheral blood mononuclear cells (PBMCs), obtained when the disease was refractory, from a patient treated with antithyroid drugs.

In nucleotides, the CDR3 is TGTGCCAGCAGCCAAATCTCCGGGACAGGCTTCCACGAGCAGTACTTC. Translation: CASSQISGTGFHEQYF. The gene calls are TRBV6-1 and TRBJ2-7; TRBD1 aligns across 8 bases. CDR3 length: 16 amino acids. With V trimmed by 6 bases and J by 5 bases, 15 bases remained unmatched. CDR1 MNHNS and CDR2 SASEGT come from the germline V gene.